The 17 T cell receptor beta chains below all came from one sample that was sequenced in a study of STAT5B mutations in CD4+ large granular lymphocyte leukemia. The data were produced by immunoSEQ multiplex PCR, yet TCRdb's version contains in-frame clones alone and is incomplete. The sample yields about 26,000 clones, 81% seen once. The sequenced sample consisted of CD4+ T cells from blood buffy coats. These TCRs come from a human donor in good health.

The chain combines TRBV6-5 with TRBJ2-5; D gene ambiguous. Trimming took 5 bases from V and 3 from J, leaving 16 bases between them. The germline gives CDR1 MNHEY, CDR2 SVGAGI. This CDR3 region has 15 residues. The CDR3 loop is CASSPQTFPKETQYF. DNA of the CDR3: TGTGCCAGCAGTCCACAGACATTCCCCAAAGAGACCCAGTACTTC.

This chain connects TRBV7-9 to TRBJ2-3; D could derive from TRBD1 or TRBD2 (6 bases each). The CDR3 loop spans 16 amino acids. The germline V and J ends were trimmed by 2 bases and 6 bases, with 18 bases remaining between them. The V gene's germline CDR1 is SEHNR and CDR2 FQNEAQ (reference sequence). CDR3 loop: CASSLSRRGSFDTQYF. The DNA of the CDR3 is TGTGCCAGCAGCTTATCAAGGAGGGGGTCGTTCGATACGCAGTATTTT.

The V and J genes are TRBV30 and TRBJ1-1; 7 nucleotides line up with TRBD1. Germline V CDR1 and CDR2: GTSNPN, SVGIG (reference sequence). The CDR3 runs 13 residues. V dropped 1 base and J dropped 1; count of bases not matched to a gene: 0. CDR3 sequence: CAWSGQGNTEAFF. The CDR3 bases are TGTGCCTGGAGTGGACAGGGGAACACTGAAGCTTTCTTT.

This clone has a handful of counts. For the CDR3, the DNA is TGCGCCAGCAGCTTGGGGCAGGGCTACAATCAGCCCCAGCATTTT. Encoded protein: CASSLGQGYNQPQHF. The V and J genes are TRBV5-1 and TRBJ1-5; tentative D call: TRBD1 (5 bases). Trimming took off 0 bases at V and 3 bases at J, with 10 bases between the two ends. The germline V gene encodes CDR1 SGHRS and CDR2 YFSETQ. The CDR3 is 15 amino acids.

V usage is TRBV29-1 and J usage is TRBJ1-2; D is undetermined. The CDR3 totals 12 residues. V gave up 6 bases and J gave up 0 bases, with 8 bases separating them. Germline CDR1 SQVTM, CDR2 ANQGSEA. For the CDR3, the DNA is TGCAGCGTCGAGGGTTCTAACTATGGCTACACCTTC. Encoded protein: CSVEGSNYGYTF.

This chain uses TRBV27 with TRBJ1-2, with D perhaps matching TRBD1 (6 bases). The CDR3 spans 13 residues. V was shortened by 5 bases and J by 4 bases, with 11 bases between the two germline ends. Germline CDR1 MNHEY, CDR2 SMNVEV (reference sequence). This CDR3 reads CASSPDRGYGYTF. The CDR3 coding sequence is TGTGCCAGCAGTCCGGACAGAGGCTATGGCTACACCTTC.

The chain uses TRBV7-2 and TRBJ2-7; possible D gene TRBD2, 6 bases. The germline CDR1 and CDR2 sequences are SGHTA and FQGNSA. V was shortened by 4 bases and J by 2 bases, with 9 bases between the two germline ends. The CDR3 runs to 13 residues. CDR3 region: CASSSRRAYEQYF. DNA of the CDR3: TGTGCCAGCAGCTCGCGGAGGGCCTACGAGCAGTACTTC.

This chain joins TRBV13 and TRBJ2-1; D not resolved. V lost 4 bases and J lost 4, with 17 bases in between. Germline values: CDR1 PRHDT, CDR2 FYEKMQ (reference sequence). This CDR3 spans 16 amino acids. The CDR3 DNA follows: TGTGCCAGCAGCTCTTACTACTCCCAACTTTACAATGAGCAGTTCTTC. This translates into CASSSYYSQLYNEQFF.

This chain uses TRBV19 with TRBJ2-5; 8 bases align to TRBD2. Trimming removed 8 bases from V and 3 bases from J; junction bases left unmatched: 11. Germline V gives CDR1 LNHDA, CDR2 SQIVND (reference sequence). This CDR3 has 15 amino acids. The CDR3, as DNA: TGTGCCAGTGGAAGTCCGGGACTAGTCAAAGAGACCCAGTACTTC. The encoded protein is CASGSPGLVKETQYF.

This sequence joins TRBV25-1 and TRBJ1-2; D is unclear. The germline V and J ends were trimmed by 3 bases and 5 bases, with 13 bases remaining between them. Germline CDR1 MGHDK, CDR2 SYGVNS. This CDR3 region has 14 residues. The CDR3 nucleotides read TGTGCCAGCAGTGACACCTCACGGGGATATGGCTACACCTTC. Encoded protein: CASSDTSRGYGYTF.

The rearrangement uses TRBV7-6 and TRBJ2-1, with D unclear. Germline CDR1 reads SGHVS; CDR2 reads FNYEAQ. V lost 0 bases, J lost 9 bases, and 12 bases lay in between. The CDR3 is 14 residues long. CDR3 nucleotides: TGTGCCAGCAGCTTAGCTACCGGGTCCCTTGAGCAGTTCTTC. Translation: CASSLATGSLEQFF.

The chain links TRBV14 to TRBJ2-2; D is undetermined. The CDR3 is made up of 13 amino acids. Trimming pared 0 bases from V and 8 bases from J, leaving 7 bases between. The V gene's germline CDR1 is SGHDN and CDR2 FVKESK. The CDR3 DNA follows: TGTGCCAGCAGCCAAGATCTTAGGGGGGAGCTGTTTTTT. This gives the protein CASSQDLRGELFF.

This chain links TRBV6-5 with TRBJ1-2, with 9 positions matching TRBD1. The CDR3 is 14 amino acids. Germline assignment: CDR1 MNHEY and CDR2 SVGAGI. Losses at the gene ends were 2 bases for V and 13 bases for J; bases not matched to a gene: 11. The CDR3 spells CASSYGGTGFECTF. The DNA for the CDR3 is TGTGCCAGCAGTTACGGGGGGACAGGGTTCGAGTGCACCTTC.

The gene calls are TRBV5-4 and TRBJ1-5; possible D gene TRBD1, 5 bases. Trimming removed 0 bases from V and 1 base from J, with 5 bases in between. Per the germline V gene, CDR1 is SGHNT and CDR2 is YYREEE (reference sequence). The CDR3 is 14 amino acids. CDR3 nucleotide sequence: TGTGCCAGCAGCTTGGGGGGGAGCAATCAGCCCCAGCATTTT. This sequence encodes CASSLGGSNQPQHF.

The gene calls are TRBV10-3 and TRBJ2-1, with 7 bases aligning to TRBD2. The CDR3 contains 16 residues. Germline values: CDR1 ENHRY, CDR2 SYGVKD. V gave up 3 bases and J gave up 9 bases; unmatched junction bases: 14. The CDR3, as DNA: TGTGCCATCAGTGATAGCCAGCGGGATTGGCGTAGTGAGCAGTTCTTC. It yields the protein CAISDSQRDWRSEQFF.

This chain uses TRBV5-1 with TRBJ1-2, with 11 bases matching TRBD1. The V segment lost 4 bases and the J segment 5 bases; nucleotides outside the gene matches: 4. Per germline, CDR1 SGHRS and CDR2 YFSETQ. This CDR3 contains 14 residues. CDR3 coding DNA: TGCGCCAGCAGCGACGGGACAGGGGGATATGGCTACACCTTC. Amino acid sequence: CASSDGTGGYGYTF.

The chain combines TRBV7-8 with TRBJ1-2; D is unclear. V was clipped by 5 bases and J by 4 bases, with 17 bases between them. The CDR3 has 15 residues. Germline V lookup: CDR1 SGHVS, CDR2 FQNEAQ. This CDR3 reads CASSVPGVGTYGYTF. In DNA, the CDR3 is TGTGCCAGCAGCGTTCCAGGAGTGGGTACCTATGGCTACACCTTC.